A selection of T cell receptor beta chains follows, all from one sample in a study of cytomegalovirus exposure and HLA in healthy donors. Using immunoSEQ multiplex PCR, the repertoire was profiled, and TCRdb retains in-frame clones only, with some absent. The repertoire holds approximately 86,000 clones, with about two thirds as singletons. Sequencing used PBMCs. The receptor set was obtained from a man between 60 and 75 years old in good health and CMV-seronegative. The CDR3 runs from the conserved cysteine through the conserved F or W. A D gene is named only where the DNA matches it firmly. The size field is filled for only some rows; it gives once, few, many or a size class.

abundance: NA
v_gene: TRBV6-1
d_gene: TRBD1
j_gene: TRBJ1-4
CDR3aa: CASRSGGGDNEKLFF
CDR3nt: TGTGCCAGCAGGTCAGGGGGCGGGGATAATGAAAAACTGTTTTTT

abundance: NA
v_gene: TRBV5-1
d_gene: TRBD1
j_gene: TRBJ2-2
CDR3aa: CASSLEVFRQGAGELFF
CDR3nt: TGCGCCAGCAGCTTGGAGGTGTTTAGACAGGGAGCCGGGGAGCTGTTTTTT

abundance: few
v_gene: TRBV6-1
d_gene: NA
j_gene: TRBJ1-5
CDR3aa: CAIPPPQHF
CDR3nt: TGTGCCATTCCTCCTCCCCAGCATTTT

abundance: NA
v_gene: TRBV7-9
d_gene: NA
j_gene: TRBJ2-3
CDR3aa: CASSSTPRDSHRDTQYF
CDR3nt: TGTGCCAGCAGCTCAACTCCACGGGACTCCCACCGAGATACGCAGTATTTT

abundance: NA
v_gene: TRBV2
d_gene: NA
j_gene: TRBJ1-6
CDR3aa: CASGPRVSPLHF
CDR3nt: TGTGCCAGCGGTCCCAGGGTTTCACCCCTCCACTTT

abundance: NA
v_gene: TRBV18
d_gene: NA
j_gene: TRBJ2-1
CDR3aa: CASSPPPGRENEQFF
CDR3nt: TGTGCCAGCTCACCCCCCCCCGGGAGAGAAAATGAGCAGTTCTTC

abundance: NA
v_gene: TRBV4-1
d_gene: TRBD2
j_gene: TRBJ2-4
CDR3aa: CASSQAGGLAVKNIQYF
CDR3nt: TGCGCCAGCAGCCAAGCTGGGGGACTAGCGGTAAAAAACATTCAGTACTTC

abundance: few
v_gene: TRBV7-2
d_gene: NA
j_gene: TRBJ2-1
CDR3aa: CASSLNGAGNYNEQFF
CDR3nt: TGTGCCAGCAGCTTAAATGGGGCAGGGAATTACAATGAGCAGTTCTTC

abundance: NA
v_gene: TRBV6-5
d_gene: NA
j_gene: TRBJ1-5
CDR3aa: CASRLQVNQPQHF
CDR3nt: TGTGCCAGCAGATTACAGGTTAATCAGCCCCAGCATTTT

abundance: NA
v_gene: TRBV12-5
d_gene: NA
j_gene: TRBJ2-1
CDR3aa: CASVPIAESYNEQFF
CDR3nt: TGTGCTAGTGTCCCTATAGCGGAGTCTTACAATGAGCAGTTCTTC

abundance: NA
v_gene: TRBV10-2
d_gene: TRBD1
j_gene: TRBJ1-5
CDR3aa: CASSETGGSRQPQHF
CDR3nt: TGCGCCAGCAGTGAGACAGGGGGCTCTCGTCAGCCCCAGCATTTT

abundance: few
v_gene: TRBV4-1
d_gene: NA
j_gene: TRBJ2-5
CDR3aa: CASSQVGLAQETQYF
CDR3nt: TGCGCCAGCAGCCAAGTAGGGCTAGCGCAAGAGACCCAGTACTTC

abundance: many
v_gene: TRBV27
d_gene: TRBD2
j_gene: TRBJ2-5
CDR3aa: CASSLYPAGGQETQYF
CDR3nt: TGTGCCAGCAGTTTATATCCAGCGGGGGGACAAGAGACCCAGTACTTC

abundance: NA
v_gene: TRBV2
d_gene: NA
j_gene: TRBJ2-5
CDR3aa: CASSEDRQETQYF
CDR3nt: TGTGCCAGCAGTGAAGACAGGCAAGAGACCCAGTACTTC

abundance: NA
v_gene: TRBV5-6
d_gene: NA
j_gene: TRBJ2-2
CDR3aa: CASSPPSGGGELFF
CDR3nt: TGTGCCAGCAGCCCCCCCAGCGGAGGGGGGGAGCTGTTTTTT

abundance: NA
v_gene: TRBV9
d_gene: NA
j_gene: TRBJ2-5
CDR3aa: CASSPPSRQETQYF
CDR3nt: TGTGCCAGCAGCCCCCCTAGCAGGCAAGAGACCCAGTACTTC

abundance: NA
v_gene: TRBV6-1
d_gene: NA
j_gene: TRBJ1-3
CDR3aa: CASRQLAVGNTIYF
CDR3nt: TGTGCCAGCAGACAGTTAGCGGTTGGAAACACCATATATTTT

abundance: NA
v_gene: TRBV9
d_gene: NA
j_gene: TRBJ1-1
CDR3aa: CASSANDRDTEAFF
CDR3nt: TGTGCCAGCAGCGCCAATGACAGAGACACTGAAGCTTTCTTT

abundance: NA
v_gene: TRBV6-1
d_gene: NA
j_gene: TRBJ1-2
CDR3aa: CASSEAMRAHYGYTF
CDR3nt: TGTGCCAGCAGTGAAGCGATGAGGGCCCACTATGGCTACACCTTC

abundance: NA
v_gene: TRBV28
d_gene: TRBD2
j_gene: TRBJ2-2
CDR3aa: CASTPGGSDTGELFF
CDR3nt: TGTGCCAGCACGCCGGGGGGTTCTGACACCGGGGAGCTGTTTTTT

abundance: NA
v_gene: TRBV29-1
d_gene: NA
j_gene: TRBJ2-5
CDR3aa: CSVWGEETQYF
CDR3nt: TGCAGCGTTTGGGGGGAAGAGACCCAGTACTTC

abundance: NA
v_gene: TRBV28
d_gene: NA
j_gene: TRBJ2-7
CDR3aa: CASALSDSSYEQYF
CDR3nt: TGTGCCAGCGCCTTGTCGGACAGCTCCTACGAGCAGTACTTC

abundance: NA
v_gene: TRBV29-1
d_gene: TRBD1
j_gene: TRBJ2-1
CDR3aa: CSVEGTGRNNEQFF
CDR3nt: TGCAGCGTTGAGGGGACAGGGAGGAACAATGAGCAGTTCTTC

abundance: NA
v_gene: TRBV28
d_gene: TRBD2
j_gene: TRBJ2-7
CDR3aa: CASSLSSPGRDEQYF
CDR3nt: TGTGCCAGCAGTTTGTCCTCCCCGGGGAGGGACGAGCAGTACTTC

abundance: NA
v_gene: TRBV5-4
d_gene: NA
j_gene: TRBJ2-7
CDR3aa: CASSVSGTLSYEQYF
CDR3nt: TGTGCCAGCAGCGTTTCCGGGACACTTTCCTACGAGCAGTACTTC

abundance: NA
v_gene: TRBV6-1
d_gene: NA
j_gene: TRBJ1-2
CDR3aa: CASSGFTATSGYTF
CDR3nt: TGTGCCAGCAGTGGTTTCACAGCAACTTCTGGCTACACCTTC

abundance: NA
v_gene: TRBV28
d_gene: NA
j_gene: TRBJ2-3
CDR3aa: CASSLSPLLKPGTDTQYF
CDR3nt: TGTGCCAGCAGTTTATCCCCGTTATTGAAGCCGGGCACAGATACGCAGTATTTT

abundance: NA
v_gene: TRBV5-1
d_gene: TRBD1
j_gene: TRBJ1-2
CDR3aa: CASSPGQGADGYTF
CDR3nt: TGCGCCAGCAGCCCGGGACAGGGGGCGGATGGCTACACCTTC

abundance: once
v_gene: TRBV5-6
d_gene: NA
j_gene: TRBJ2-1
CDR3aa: CASSLRGDREQFF
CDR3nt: TGTGCCAGCAGTTTACGGGGAGACCGGGAGCAGTTCTTC

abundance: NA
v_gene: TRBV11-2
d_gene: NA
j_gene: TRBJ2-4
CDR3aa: CASRAAGTPGIQYF
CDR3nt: TGTGCCAGCAGAGCCGCCGGGACTCCGGGCATTCAGTACTTC

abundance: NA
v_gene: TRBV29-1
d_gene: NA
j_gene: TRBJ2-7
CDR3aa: CSFQGTYEQYF
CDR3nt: TGCAGTTTCCAGGGCACCTACGAGCAGTACTTC

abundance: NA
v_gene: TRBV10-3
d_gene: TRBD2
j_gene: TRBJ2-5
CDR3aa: CAISDSGTSQETQYF
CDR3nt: TGTGCCATCAGTGATTCCGGGACTAGCCAAGAGACCCAGTACTTC

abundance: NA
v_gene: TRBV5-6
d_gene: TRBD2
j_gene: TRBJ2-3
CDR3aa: CASSLLRGSTDTQYF
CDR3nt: TGTGCCAGCAGCTTGTTGCGGGGGAGCACAGATACGCAGTATTTT

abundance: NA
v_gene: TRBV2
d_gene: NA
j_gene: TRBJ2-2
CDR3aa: CAGAPAGGVRNTGELFF
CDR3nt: TGTGCCGGAGCACCGGCGGGTGGGGTGAGGAACACCGGGGAGCTGTTTTTT

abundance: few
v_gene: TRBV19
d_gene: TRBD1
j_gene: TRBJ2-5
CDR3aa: CASSLGTGSQETQYF
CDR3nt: TGTGCCAGTAGTCTTGGGACAGGGAGTCAAGAGACCCAGTACTTC

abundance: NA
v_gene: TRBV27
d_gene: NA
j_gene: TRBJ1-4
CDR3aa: CASSLLVNEKLFF
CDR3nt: TGTGCCAGCAGTCTCCTCGTTAATGAAAAACTGTTTTTT

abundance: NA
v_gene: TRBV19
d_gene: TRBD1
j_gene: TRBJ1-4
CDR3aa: CASSIRQGAGEKLFF
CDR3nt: TGTGCCAGTAGTATTCGACAGGGGGCAGGTGAAAAACTGTTTTTT

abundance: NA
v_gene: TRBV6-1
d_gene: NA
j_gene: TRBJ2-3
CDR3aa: CASSGSWGTDTQYF
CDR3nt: TGTGCCAGCAGTGGGAGTTGGGGCACAGATACGCAGTATTTT

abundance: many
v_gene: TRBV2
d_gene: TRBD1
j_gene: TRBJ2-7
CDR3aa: CASLTTGGGYEQYF
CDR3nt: TGTGCCAGTTTAACCACAGGGGGCGGGTACGAGCAGTACTTC

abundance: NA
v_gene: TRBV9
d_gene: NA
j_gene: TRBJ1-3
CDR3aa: CASSTGGNSGNTIYF
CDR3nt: TGTGCCAGCAGCACCGGGGGGAATTCTGGAAACACCATATATTTT

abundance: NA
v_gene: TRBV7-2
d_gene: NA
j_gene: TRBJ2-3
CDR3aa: CASSTQAGREDTQYF
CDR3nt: TGTGCCAGCAGCACCCAGGCGGGGCGGGAAGATACGCAGTATTTT

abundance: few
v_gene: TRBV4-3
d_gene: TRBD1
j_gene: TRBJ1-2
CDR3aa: CASSQDLSARDRGLYTF
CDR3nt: TGCGCCAGCAGCCAAGATCTGTCCGCGAGGGACAGGGGGCTCTACACCTTC

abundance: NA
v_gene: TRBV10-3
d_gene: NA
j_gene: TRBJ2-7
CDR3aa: CAINLNREHEQYF
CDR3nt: TGTGCCATCAACCTCAACAGGGAACACGAGCAGTACTTC

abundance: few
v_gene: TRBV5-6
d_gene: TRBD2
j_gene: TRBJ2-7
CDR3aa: CASSAGTSVYYEQYF
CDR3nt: TGTGCCAGCAGCGCCGGGACTAGCGTGTACTACGAGCAGTACTTC

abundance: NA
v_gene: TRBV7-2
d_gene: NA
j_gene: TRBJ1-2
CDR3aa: CASSLVRQLGYTF
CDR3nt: TGTGCCAGCAGCTTAGTGCGACAGCTCGGCTACACCTTC

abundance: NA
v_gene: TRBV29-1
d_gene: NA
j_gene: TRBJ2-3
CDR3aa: CSVAQGTDTQYF
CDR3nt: TGCAGCGTTGCCCAGGGCACAGATACGCAGTATTTT

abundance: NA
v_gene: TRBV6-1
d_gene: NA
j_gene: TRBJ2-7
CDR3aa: CASSARPGYEQYF
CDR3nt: TGTGCCAGCAGTGCCCGGCCGGGCTACGAGCAGTACTTC

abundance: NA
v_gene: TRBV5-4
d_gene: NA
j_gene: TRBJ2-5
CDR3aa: CASSLLSGVSVKETQYF
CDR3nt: TGTGCCAGCAGCTTGCTTTCGGGAGTAAGTGTTAAGGAGACCCAGTACTTC

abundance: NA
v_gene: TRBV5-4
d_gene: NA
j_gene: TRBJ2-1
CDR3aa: CASSFTGTDEQFF
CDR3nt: TGTGCCAGCAGCTTTACAGGGACCGATGAGCAGTTCTTC

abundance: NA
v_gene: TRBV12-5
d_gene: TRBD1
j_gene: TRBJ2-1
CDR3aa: CASGLPLTGQGYVNEQFF
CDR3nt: TGTGCTAGTGGTTTGCCCCTCACGGGACAGGGGTATGTCAATGAGCAGTTCTTC

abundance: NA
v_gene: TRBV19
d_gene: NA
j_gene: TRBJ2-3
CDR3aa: CASQQGATDTQYF
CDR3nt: TGTGCCAGCCAACAGGGTGCCACAGATACGCAGTATTTT

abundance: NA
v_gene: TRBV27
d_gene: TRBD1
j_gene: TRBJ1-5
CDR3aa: CASSSDRAGNQPQHF
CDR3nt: TGTGCCAGCAGTTCCGACAGGGCTGGCAATCAGCCCCAGCATTTT

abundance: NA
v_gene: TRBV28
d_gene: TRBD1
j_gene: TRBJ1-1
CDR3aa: CASSQHRGRGNTEAFF
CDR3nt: TGTGCCAGCAGTCAACACAGGGGTAGGGGGAACACTGAAGCTTTCTTT

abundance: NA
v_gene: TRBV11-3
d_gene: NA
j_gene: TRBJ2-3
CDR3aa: CASSLVSSADTQYF
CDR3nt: TGTGCCAGCAGCTTAGTTTCCAGCGCAGATACGCAGTATTTT

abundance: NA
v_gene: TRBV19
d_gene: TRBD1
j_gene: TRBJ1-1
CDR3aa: CASSIGTGSVFF
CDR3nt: TGTGCCAGTAGTATCGGGACAGGGTCCGTTTTCTTT

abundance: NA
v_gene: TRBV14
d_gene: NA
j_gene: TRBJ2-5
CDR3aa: CASSIRLQETQYF
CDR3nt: TGTGCCAGCAGCATACGGTTACAAGAGACCCAGTACTTC

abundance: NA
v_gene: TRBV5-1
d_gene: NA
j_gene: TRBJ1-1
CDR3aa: CASSLVFQGSTEAFF
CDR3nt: TGCGCCAGCAGCTTGGTCTTCCAGGGGTCCACTGAAGCTTTCTTT

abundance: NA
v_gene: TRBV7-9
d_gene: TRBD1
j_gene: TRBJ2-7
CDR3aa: CASSPPGTGIPYEQYF
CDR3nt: TGTGCCAGCAGCCCGCCGGGGACAGGTATTCCCTACGAGCAGTACTTC

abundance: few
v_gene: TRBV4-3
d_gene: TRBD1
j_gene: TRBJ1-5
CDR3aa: CASSPNDRGPDSNQPQHF
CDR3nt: TGCGCCAGCAGCCCTAATGATAGGGGGCCTGATAGCAATCAGCCCCAGCATTTT

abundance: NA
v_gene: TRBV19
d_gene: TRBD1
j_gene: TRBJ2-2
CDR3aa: CASKREGADTGELFF
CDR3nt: TGTGCCAGTAAAAGAGAGGGGGCGGACACCGGGGAGCTGTTTTTT